The 27 T cell receptor beta chains listed next were all sequenced from one sample in a study of spatial heterogeneity in lung cancer. Specified time point: blood at routine non-recurrence follow-up after resection. The input material, whole RNA from tumor, nontumor lung or frozen PBMC, was sequenced unsorted. In TCRdb, the 5' RACE reads were re-called with MiXCR into one record per CDR3 protein. Here the sample spans around 110,000 distinct CDR3 sequences, 12% being singletons. This specimen was PBMCs, taken at follow-up. The source is a male donor with early-stage non-small cell lung cancer.

This clonotype occurred a few times. This chain joins TRBV3-1 and TRBJ1-1; D not resolved. Germline assignment: CDR1 LGHDT and CDR2 YNNKEL (reference sequence). With 3 bases removed from V and 4 bases from J, the gap between germline ends came to 12 bases. This CDR3 is built from 14 residues. The chain's CDR3 is CASSQSGQTTEAFF. The CDR3 DNA reads TGTGCCAGCAGCCAGAGCGGGCAGACCACTGAAGCTTTCTTT.

Here the CDR3 reads CASSPTSIGVDTIYF. The CDR3 nucleotides read TGTGCCAGCAGCCCTACCTCAATCGGCGTGGACACCATATATTTT. The chain joins TRBV3-1 to TRBJ1-3; D uncertain. The CDR3 loop spans 15 amino acids. In germline, CDR1 is LGHDT, CDR2 YNNKEL (reference sequence). Trimming took 4 bases from V and 8 from J, leaving 18 bases between them.

A few counts support this clonotype. This rearrangement joins TRBV20-1 to TRBJ1-1; 8 positions match TRBD1. J was trimmed by 4 bases and V by 6 bases; bases with no gene match: 16. The CDR3 totals 16 residues. Germline V gene lookup returns CDR1 DFQATT and CDR2 SNEGSKA (reference sequence). CDR3 nucleotide sequence: TGCAGTGCGTACGACAGGGGCGGCAATTTGGGCACTGAAGCTTTCTTT. It encodes CSAYDRGGNLGTEAFF.

The sample holds a few counts of this clonotype. The rearrangement uses TRBV11-1 and TRBJ2-1; no clear D gene. CDR1 is SGHAT, CDR2 FQDESV, per germline (reference sequence). The CDR3 extends over 15 amino acids. Trimming shortened V by 5 bases and J by 0 bases, and 11 bases separated the two germline ends. CDR3 nucleotides: TGTGCCAGCAGCCCCCGGCGTAGCTCCTACAATGAGCAGTTCTTC. Its protein is CASSPRRSSYNEQFF.

In this sample, this clonotype turned up many times. The V gene is TRBV9, the J gene TRBJ2-1; tentative D call: TRBD2 (6 bases). V was pared by 2 bases and J by 0 bases, with 6 bases between. Germline V lookup: CDR1 SGDLS, CDR2 YYNGEE. The CDR3 has 14 residues. CDR3 DNA: TGTGCCAGCAGCGTGGGGGGCTCCTACAATGAGCAGTTCTTC. Translating it yields CASSVGGSYNEQFF.

The chain links TRBV6-6 to TRBJ1-1; unclear D gene. V lost 2 bases and J lost 0, with 10 bases in between. Looked up from germline, CDR1 is MNHNY and CDR2 is SVGAGI (reference sequence). This CDR3 has 15 amino acids. This CDR3 reads CASSYGVDLNTEAFF. The CDR3 region has the DNA TGTGCCAGCAGTTACGGCGTGGATTTGAACACTGAAGCTTTCTTT.

The chain combines TRBV9 with TRBJ1-5; D gene uncertain. Germline CDR1 and CDR2: SGDLS and YYNGEE. CDR3 length equals 15 residues. V was pared by 0 bases and J by 2 bases, with 9 bases between. CDR3 nucleotides: TGTGCCAGCAGCGTAGACGTGGGTCGCAATCAGCCCCAGCATTTT. Amino acids: CASSVDVGRNQPQHF.

V and J are TRBV6-5 and TRBJ2-1; either TRBD1 or TRBD2 may fit D (6 bases each). V was trimmed by 2 bases and J by 3 bases, leaving 8 bases between them. The CDR3 runs 14 residues. Per germline, CDR1 MNHEY and CDR2 SVGAGI. In nucleotides, the CDR3 is TGTGCCAGCAGTTACCGGGGGCACTACAATGAGCAGTTCTTC. The encoded protein is CASSYRGHYNEQFF.

The V call is TRBV30, the J call TRBJ2-7; D not certain. There are 12 residues in the CDR3. V lost 0 bases and J 1 base, leaving 4 bases between the germline ends. Looked up from germline, CDR1 is GTSNPN and CDR2 is SVGIG (reference sequence). The chain's CDR3 is CAWSVHSYEQYF. The CDR3 coding sequence is TGTGCCTGGAGTGTACATTCCTACGAGCAGTACTTC.

This clonotype was seen a handful of times. The J gene is TRBJ2-7, the V gene TRBV4-2; D remains ambiguous. Trimming left V 1 base short and J 4 bases short, with 17 bases between. CDR3 length: 16 amino acids. CDR1 LGHNA and CDR2 YNFKEQ come from the germline V gene. CDR3 protein: CASSQGVGPPRYEQYF. CDR3 in DNA: TGTGCCAGCAGCCAAGGGGTCGGACCCCCTCGTTACGAGCAGTACTTC.

At least ten counts were recorded for this clonotype. The chain joins TRBV19 to TRBJ2-5, with a weak D call TRBD2 (6 bases). The CDR3 spans 15 residues. Trimming pared 3 bases from V and 5 bases from J, leaving 16 bases between. CDR1 LNHDA and CDR2 SQIVND come from the germline V gene (reference sequence). As DNA, the CDR3 is TGTGCCAGTAGTATGGGTCTGGGGGGATCCGAGACCCAGTACTTC. This translates into CASSMGLGGSETQYF. Full variable domain (remainder filled in from reference TRBV19 and TRBJ2-5): DGGITQSPKYLFRKEGQNVTLSCEQNLNHDAMYWYRQDPGQGLRLIYYSQIVNDFQKGDIAEGYSVSREKKESFPLTVTSAQKNPTAFYLCASSMGLGGSETQYFGPGTRLLVL.

There are many counts of this clonotype. The CDR3 here is CASGFQAVGANVLTF. The CDR3 region has the DNA TGTGCCAGCGGTTTCCAGGCTGTTGGGGCCAACGTCCTGACTTTC. The chain employs TRBV11-1 and TRBJ2-6; D ambiguous. The germline V gene encodes CDR1 SGHAT and CDR2 FQDESV (reference sequence). The CDR3 has 15 amino acids. Deletions cut 8 bases from V and 3 bases from J, with 14 bases between.

The rearrangement links TRBV6-5 to TRBJ2-7; TRBD1 is a possible D gene (6 bases). From germline, CDR1 is MNHEY and CDR2 SVGAGI. V was cut by 3 bases and J by 4 bases, with 16 bases left in between. This CDR3 contains 15 residues. The CDR3 DNA is TGTGCCAGCAGTTATCTCATGGGACAAGGATACGAGCAGTACTTC. Protein sequence: CASSYLMGQGYEQYF.

The V gene is TRBV18, the J gene TRBJ2-7; D perhaps matches TRBD1 (5 bases). Germline CDR1 KGHSH, CDR2 LQKENI. The length of the CDR3 is 11 residues. V was shortened by 5 bases and J by 8 bases, with 10 bases between the two germline ends. The CDR3 is CASSTQVKQYF. The CDR3 nucleotides read TGTGCCAGCTCAACACAGGTCAAGCAGTACTTC.

This clonotype appeared a few times. The V and J genes are TRBV19 and TRBJ1-1, with 8 bases aligning to TRBD1. V was pared by 10 bases and J by 1 base, with 5 bases of the junction left unmatched. The CDR3 contains 13 residues. The germline V gene has CDR1 LNHDA and CDR2 SQIVND (reference sequence). The CDR3 reads CATAGTGNTEAFF. CDR3 nucleotides: TGTGCCACCGCCGGGACAGGGAACACTGAAGCTTTCTTT. Using reference TRBV19 and TRBJ1-1 for the parts outside the CDR3, the full variable domain is DGGITQSPKYLFRKEGQNVTLSCEQNLNHDAMYWYRQDPGQGLRLIYYSQIVNDFQKGDIAEGYSVSREKKESFPLTVTSAQKNPTAFYLCATAGTGNTEAFFGQGTRLTVV.

This clonotype was detected a few times. The genes are TRBV5-1 and TRBJ1-1; maybe TRBD1 (5 bases). The CDR3 loop spans 15 amino acids. V dropped 0 bases and J dropped 1 base, with 10 bases sitting between them. The germline CDR1 and CDR2 sequences are SGHRS and YFSETQ. This chain's CDR3 is CASSLAAGRNTEAFF. CDR3 sequence (DNA): TGCGCCAGCAGCTTGGCGGCAGGGAGGAACACTGAAGCTTTCTTT.

This clonotype was seen only a few times. The chain carries TRBV5-1 and TRBJ2-3; D possibly corresponds to TRBD2 (10 bases). The CDR3 runs to 17 residues. The V gene lost 4 bases and the J gene lost 4 bases, with 22 bases spanning the gap. CDR1 is SGHRS and CDR2 is YFSETQ in the germline V gene. The CDR3 here is CASSPPLAGDRADTQYF. CDR3 in DNA: TGCGCCAGCAGCCCACCCCTAGCGGGGGACAGGGCAGATACGCAGTATTTT.

V usage is TRBV20-1 and J usage is TRBJ2-4; D not resolved. The germline CDR1 and CDR2 sequences are DFQATT and SNEGSKA (reference sequence). This CDR3 contains 14 residues. V dropped 4 bases and J dropped 0 bases, with 10 bases sitting between them. Written as DNA, the CDR3 is TGCAGTGCTACCGAGACCATAGCCAAAAACATTCAGTACTTC. It specifies CSATETIAKNIQYF.

The sample holds a few counts of this clonotype. The chain is built from TRBV12-3 or TRBV12-4 and TRBJ1-2; D gene unclear. This CDR3 spans 12 amino acids. The V end lost 3 bases, the J end lost 2 bases, and 4 bases lay between the germline ends. CDR3 loop: CASSFYNYGYTF. DNA of the CDR3: TGTGCCAGCAGTTTCTACAACTATGGCTACACCTTC.

In its sample, this clonotype was seen many times. This sequence joins TRBV7-2 and TRBJ2-3; TRBD1 might be the D (7 bases). V was clipped by 6 bases and J by 1 base, with 11 bases between them. There are 14 residues in the CDR3. CDR1 and CDR2 from the germline V gene are SGHTA and FQGNSA. CDR3 nucleotide sequence: TGTGCCAGCAGTCAGGGGGGAGGCACAGATACGCAGTATTTT. It translates to CASSQGGGTDTQYF.

At least ten counts were recorded for this clonotype. The chain uses TRBV7-9 and TRBJ2-4, with a tentative D call TRBD1 (5 bases). The germline CDR1 and CDR2 sequences are SEHNR and FQNEAQ (reference sequence). The ends were cut back, 5 bases at V and 0 bases at J, with 11 bases in the middle. The CDR3 sequence is 15 residues long. The CDR3 DNA is TGTGCCAGCAGCCAGACAGCACTAGCCAAAAACATTCAGTACTTC. Residues: CASSQTALAKNIQYF.

The rearrangement uses TRBV7-2 and TRBJ1-1; 9 bases agree with TRBD1. Germline CDR1 reads SGHTA; CDR2 reads FQGNSA. The CDR3 has 14 amino acids. The junction had 6 bases not matched to a gene; V was cut back by 6 bases and J by 4 bases. The DNA for the CDR3 is TGTGCCAGCAGTTGGTCGACAGGGGGCACTGAAGCTTTCTTT. Amino acids: CASSWSTGGTEAFF.

This clonotype was found a few times. The chain couples TRBV4-2 to TRBJ2-7, with a tentative D call TRBD1 (5 bases). Trimming took 0 bases from V and 11 from J, leaving 11 bases between them. Germline V CDR1 and CDR2: LGHNA, YNFKEQ. The CDR3 has 12 residues. The CDR3 loop reads CASSQDGYRKYF. CDR3 nucleotides: TGTGCCAGCAGCCAAGATGGATACAGGAAGTACTTC.

This clonotype showed up many times. The chain recombines TRBV5-8 with TRBJ2-7; 7 nucleotides agree with TRBD1. V lost 6 bases, J lost 0 bases, and 9 bases stayed unmatched. The CDR3 covers 15 residues. Looked up from germline, CDR1 is SGHTS and CDR2 is YDEGEE. CDR3 region: CASKTTGVVSYEQYF. CDR3 in DNA: TGTGCCAGCAAAACCACAGGGGTGGTCTCCTACGAGCAGTACTTC.

This clonotype was picked up many times. The V gene is TRBV28, the J gene TRBJ1-5, with a possible D match to TRBD1 (5 bases). V lost 3 bases to trimming and J lost 1 base, with 7 bases between them. The CDR3 is 14 residues long. Germline-derived CDR1 and CDR2 are MDHEN and SYDVKM. This chain's CDR3 is CASSFRASNQPQHF. The CDR3 DNA sequence: TGTGCCAGCAGTTTCAGGGCCAGCAATCAGCCCCAGCATTTT. Together with reference TRBV28 and TRBJ1-5, the CDR3 gives the full variable domain: DVKVTQSSRYLVKRTGEKVFLECVQDMDHENMFWYRQDPGLGLRLIYFSYDVKMKEKGDIPEGYSVSREKKERFSLILESASTNQTSMYLCASSFRASNQPQHFGDGTRLSIL.

This clonotype has more than one count but fewer than ten. The chain uses TRBV5-4 and TRBJ1-2, with D unresolved. Trimming left V 1 base short and J 2 bases short, with 6 bases between. This CDR3 is 13 amino acids long. The germline V gene encodes CDR1 SGHNT and CDR2 YYREEE (reference sequence). This CDR3 is CASSLKGNYGYTF. For the CDR3, the DNA is TGTGCCAGCAGCTTGAAGGGAAACTATGGCTACACCTTC.

This clonotype was recorded at least ten times. The V gene is TRBV18, the J gene TRBJ2-1; tentatively, D is TRBD2 (6 bases). Germline CDR1 reads KGHSH; CDR2 reads LQKENI. The CDR3 extends over 16 amino acids. Trimming left V 0 bases short and J 3 bases short, with 12 bases between. As DNA, the CDR3 is TGTGCCAGCTCACCACCGCGGCCGGGACTCTACAATGAGCAGTTCTTC. Its protein product is CASSPPRPGLYNEQFF.